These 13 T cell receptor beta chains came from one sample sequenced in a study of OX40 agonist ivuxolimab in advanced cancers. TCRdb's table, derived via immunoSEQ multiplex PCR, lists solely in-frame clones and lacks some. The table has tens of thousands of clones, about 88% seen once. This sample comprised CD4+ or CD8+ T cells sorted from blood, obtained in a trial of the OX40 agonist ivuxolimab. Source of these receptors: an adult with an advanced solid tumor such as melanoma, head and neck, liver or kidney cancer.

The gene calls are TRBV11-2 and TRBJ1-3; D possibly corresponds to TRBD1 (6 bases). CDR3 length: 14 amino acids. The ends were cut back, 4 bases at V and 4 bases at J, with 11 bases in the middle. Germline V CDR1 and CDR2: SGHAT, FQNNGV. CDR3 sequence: CASSYTGPGNTIYF. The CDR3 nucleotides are TGTGCCAGCAGCTACACAGGGCCCGGAAACACCATATATTTT.

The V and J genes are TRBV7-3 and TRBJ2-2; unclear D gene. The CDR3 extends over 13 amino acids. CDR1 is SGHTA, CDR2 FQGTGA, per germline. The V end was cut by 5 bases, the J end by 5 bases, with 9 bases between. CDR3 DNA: TGTGCCAGCAGCAACCCTTTTACCGGGGAGCTGTTTTTT. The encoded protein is CASSNPFTGELFF.

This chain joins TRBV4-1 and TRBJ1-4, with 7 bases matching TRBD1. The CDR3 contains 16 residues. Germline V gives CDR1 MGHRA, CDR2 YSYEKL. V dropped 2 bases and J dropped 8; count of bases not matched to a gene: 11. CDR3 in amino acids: CASSQRRDSVAEKLFF. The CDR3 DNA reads TGCGCCAGCAGCCAAAGGAGGGACAGTGTGGCCGAAAAACTGTTTTTT.

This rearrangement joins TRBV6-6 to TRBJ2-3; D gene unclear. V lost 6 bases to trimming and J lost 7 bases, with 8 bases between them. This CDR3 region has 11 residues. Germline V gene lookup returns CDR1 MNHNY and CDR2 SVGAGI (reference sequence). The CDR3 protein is CASREPNTQYF. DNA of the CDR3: TGTGCCAGCAGGGAACCAAATACGCAGTATTTT.

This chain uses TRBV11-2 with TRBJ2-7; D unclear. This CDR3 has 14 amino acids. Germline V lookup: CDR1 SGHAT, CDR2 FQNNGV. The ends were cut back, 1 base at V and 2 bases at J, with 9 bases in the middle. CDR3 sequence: CASSLGAGPYEQYF. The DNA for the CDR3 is TGTGCCAGCAGCTTAGGGGCAGGCCCCTACGAGCAGTACTTC.

As DNA, the CDR3 is TGTGCCAGCAGCCGGATACAGGGGAACGAGCAGTACTTC. This gives the protein CASSRIQGNEQYF. V usage is TRBV2 and J usage is TRBJ2-7; 7 bases are shared with TRBD1. V was pared by 6 bases and J by 5 bases, with 7 bases of the junction left unmatched. Germline CDR1 SNHLY, CDR2 FYNNEI. This CDR3 spans 13 amino acids.

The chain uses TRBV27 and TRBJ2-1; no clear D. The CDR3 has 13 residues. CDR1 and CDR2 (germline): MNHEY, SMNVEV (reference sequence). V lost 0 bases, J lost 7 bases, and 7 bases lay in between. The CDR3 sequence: CASSLSIGNEQFF. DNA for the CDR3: TGTGCCAGCAGTTTATCGATCGGGAATGAGCAGTTCTTC.

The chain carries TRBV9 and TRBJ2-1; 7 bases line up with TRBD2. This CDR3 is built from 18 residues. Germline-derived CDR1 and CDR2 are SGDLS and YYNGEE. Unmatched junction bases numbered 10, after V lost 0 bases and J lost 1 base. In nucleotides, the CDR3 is TGTGCCAGCAGCGTAGACCCGAGTGAACTAGCGTCCTACAATGAGCAGTTCTTC. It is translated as CASSVDPSELASYNEQFF.

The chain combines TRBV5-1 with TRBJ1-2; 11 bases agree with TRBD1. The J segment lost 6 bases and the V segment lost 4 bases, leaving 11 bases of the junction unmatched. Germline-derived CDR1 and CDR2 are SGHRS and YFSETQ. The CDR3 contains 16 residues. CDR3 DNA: TGCGCCAGCAGCGCACCGGGACAGGGGGTTGTTGATGGCTACACCTTC. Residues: CASSAPGQGVVDGYTF.

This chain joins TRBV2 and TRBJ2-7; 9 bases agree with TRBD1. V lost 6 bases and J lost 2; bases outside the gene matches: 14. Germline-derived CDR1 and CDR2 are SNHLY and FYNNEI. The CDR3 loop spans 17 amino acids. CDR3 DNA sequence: TGTGCCAGCAGCTCCCGCGGACAGGGGTCCGGCCCCTACGAGCAGTACTTC. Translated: CASSSRGQGSGPYEQYF.

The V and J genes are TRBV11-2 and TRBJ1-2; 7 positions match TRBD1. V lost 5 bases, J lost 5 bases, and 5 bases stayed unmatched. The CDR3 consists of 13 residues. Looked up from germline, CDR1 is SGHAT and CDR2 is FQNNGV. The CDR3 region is CASSLGQAYGYTF. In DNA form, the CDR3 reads TGTGCCAGCAGCCTAGGACAGGCTTATGGCTACACCTTC.

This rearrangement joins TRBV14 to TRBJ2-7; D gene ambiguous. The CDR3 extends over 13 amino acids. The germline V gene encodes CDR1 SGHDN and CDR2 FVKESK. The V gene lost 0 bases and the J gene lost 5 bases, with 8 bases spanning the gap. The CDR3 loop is CASSQDFWDEQYF. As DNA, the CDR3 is TGTGCCAGCAGCCAAGATTTTTGGGACGAGCAGTACTTC.

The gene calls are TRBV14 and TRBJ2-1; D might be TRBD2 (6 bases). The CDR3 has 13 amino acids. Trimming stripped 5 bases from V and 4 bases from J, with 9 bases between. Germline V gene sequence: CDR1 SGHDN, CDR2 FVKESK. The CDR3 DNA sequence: TGTGCCAGCAGCAGGGACTCTTACAATGAGCAGTTCTTC. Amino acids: CASSRDSYNEQFF.